This entry lists 8 T cell receptor beta chains sequenced from one sample in a study of response to subunit inactivated influenza vaccine. One entry per CDR3 protein, called by TCRdb with MiXCR from the RT-PCR reads. The sample lists hundreds of thousands of distinct CDR3 sequences, approximately 15% occurring once. This specimen consisted of PBMCs from blood, obtained 14 days before vaccination. The origin of the receptors is a man aged 45 to 65 who received an inactivated influenza vaccine.

CDR3 protein: CASSLQPGQGETQYF. The DNA for the CDR3 is TGTGCCAGCAGTTTACAACCGGGACAGGGGGAGACCCAGTACTTC. The V call is TRBV28, the J call TRBJ2-5; TRBD1 agrees at 10 bases. After removal of 2 bases from V and 5 bases from J, the junction contained 5 bases not matched to a gene. The CDR3 runs to 15 residues. CDR1 MDHEN and CDR2 SYDVKM come from the germline V gene.

Concerning this clonotype: A clone one base away is much larger, so this may be a read error. This chain connects TRBV27 to TRBJ2-7; 8 bases are a match to TRBD1. Trimming cost V 5 bases and J 5 bases; bases outside gene matches: 5. This CDR3 comprises 13 residues. Looked up from germline, CDR1 is MNHEY and CDR2 is SMNVEV (reference sequence). The CDR3 reads CASSAQGANEQYF. The CDR3 nucleotides read TGTGCCAGCAGTGCCCAGGGGGCTAACGAGCAGTACTTC.

V and J are TRBV19 and TRBJ2-6; D gene ambiguous. V shed 6 bases and J shed 0 bases, with 9 bases lying between them. This CDR3 spans 15 amino acids. CDR1 and CDR2 from the germline V gene are LNHDA and SQIVND (reference sequence). Here the CDR3 DNA reads TGTGCCAGTAGCCGGCGGACCTCTGGGGCCAACGTCCTGACTTTC. Its translation: CASSRRTSGANVLTF.

The chain uses TRBV21-1 and TRBJ1-4; the table's TRBD1 call for D was not verified on the DNA. TRBV21-1 is listed as a pseudogene. This CDR3 contains 15 residues. This CDR3 is CASSKKTPRDEKLFF. The DNA for the CDR3 is TGTGCCAGCAGCAAAAAAACCCCGCGGGACGAAAAACTGTTTTTT.

In this sample, this clonotype turned up a few times. The gene calls are TRBV12-3 or TRBV12-4 and TRBJ2-3, with a weak D call TRBD1 (5 bases). The CDR3 loop spans 15 amino acids. The ends were cut back, 6 bases at V and 2 bases at J, with 15 bases in the middle. The CDR3 reads CASSTTRVTTDTQYF. The CDR3 region has the DNA TGTGCCAGCAGCACCACCAGGGTGACCACAGATACGCAGTATTTT.

The chain employs TRBV29-1 and TRBJ2-1; no definite D call. Per the germline V gene, CDR1 is SQVTM and CDR2 is ANQGSEA. The CDR3 spans 14 residues. V lost 3 bases and J 4 bases, leaving 13 bases between the germline ends. CDR3 residues: CSVDGRAAYNEQFF. The CDR3 region has the DNA TGCAGCGTTGATGGCCGGGCCGCATACAATGAGCAGTTCTTC.

The chain is built from TRBV20-1 and TRBJ2-3; 14 positions agree with TRBD2. Trimming took 6 bases from V and 13 from J; bases not matched to a gene: 12. Per the germline V gene, CDR1 is DFQATT and CDR2 is SNEGSKA (reference sequence). The CDR3 is 14 residues long. CDR3 protein: CSAPRTSGGWREYF. In DNA form, the CDR3 reads TGCAGTGCGCCGCGGACTAGCGGGGGGTGGAGGGAGTATTTT.

The chain recombines TRBV6-1 with TRBJ1-5, with 7 bases fitting TRBD1. The CDR3 is made up of 15 amino acids. V was pared by 5 bases and J by 3 bases, with 7 bases of the junction left unmatched. CDR1 and CDR2 (germline): MNHNS, SASEGT. The CDR3 reads CASSQRGRDNQPQHF. As DNA, the CDR3 is TGTGCCAGCAGTCAGAGGGGGCGGGACAATCAGCCCCAGCATTTT.